This TCR beta chain was captured in a study of neurological immune-mediated disorders. The cDNA came from 5'RACE with 10-nucleotide random UMIs. A single run covered 15-18 subjects with over 170 million TCR-beta sequences. TCRdb re-called the 5' RACE reads through MiXCR, storing one row per CDR3 protein. The table records 39,000 or so distinct CDR3 sequences, 4.8% of them present only once. The cells used in sorted libraries, CD4+ or CD8+ T cells, numbered 750,000 to 1,000,000. Study outcomes and limitations: Patients with HTLV-1-associated myelopathy showed the most TCR clonal expansion. Those with multiple sclerosis showed the least, falling below healthy controls.

V lost 6 bases to trimming and J lost 4 bases, with 10 bases between them. Germline assignment: CDR1 SGHTS and CDR2 YDEGEE. The CDR3 spans 13 residues. This clonotype was seen repeatedly, ten times or more. The antigen remains undetermined. The rearrangement uses TRBV5-8 and TRBJ2-2, with a tentative D call TRBD1 (6 bases). Sequenced input: CD4+ T cells from blood. The sequence derives from a man between 18 and 35 years old in good health. CDR3 sequence: CASTGQITGELFF. The CDR3 DNA is TGTGCCAGCACCGGACAGATCACCGGGGAGCTGTTTTTT.